These 32 T cell receptor beta chains were all obtained from the same sample, sequenced in a study of PD-1 blockade in mismatch repair-deficient tumors. Assay: immunoSEQ multiplex PCR; the TCRdb copy retains only in-frame clones and omits some. Of 35,000 to 45,000 clones in the sample, about 88% are singletons; the top ten hold approximately 3.6%. The source material was peripheral blood, sampled around 76 weeks after starting pembrolizumab. The origin of the receptors is an adult with mismatch repair-deficient cancer.

The sample holds one count of this clone. The chain employs TRBV29-1 and TRBJ2-7, with 7 positions matching TRBD1. V dropped 6 bases and J dropped 0; count of bases not matched to a gene: 8. The length of the CDR3 is 14 residues. Germline V lookup: CDR1 SQVTM, CDR2 ANQGSEA. Here the CDR3 reads CSVSDRVPSYEQYF. The CDR3 DNA sequence: TGCAGCGTCTCCGACAGGGTACCCTCCTACGAGCAGTACTTC.

This chain joins TRBV19 and TRBJ1-1, with 7 bases fitting TRBD1. Looked up from germline, CDR1 is LNHDA and CDR2 is SQIVND (reference sequence). V lost 7 bases to trimming and J lost 7 bases; unmatched junction nucleotides: 6. This CDR3 region has 12 residues. The CDR3 nucleotides read TGTGCCAGTATGGGACAGACATTTGAAGCTTTCTTT. Its protein is CASMGQTFEAFF.

The chain couples TRBV6-1 to TRBJ1-5; 7 bases are a match to TRBD1. The CDR3 has 15 amino acids. In germline, CDR1 is MNHNS, CDR2 SASEGT. Trimming removed 5 bases from V and 3 bases from J; junction bases left unmatched: 7. CDR3 nucleotide sequence: TGTGCCAGCAGTTCTGGGACAGCGGCCAATCAGCCCCAGCATTTT. It codes for CASSSGTAANQPQHF.

DNA for the CDR3: TGTGCTAGTGGTTTGCCCCGGGGAAACTCCTACGAGCAGTACTTC. This gives the protein CASGLPRGNSYEQYF. V is TRBV12-5 and J is TRBJ2-7; tentative D call: TRBD2 (5 bases). This CDR3 has 15 residues. CDR1 LGHNT and CDR2 FRNRAP come from the germline V gene. Trimming removed 2 bases from V and 0 bases from J, with 11 bases in between.

The V call is TRBV5-1, the J call TRBJ1-3; unclear D gene. The CDR3 is 13 amino acids. Trimming removed 0 bases at V and 5 bases at J, with 6 bases between. Germline V gene data show CDR1 as SGHRS and CDR2 as YFSETQ. In DNA, the CDR3 is TGCGCCAGCAGCTTGGGTTTACGAAACACCATATATTTT. Translation: CASSLGLRNTIYF.

The J gene is TRBJ2-7, the V gene TRBV11-2, with TRBD1 as a possible D gene (5 bases). Deletions cut 1 base from V and 2 bases from J, with 9 bases between. The germline V gene has CDR1 SGHAT and CDR2 FQNNGV. The CDR3 length is 14 residues. Here the CDR3 reads CASSLGGLPYEQYF. The CDR3 coding sequence is TGTGCCAGCAGCTTAGGGGGCCTGCCCTACGAGCAGTACTTC.

The chain combines TRBV7-2 with TRBJ2-3, with TRBD2 matching 10 bases. Germline-derived CDR1 and CDR2 are SGHTA and FQGNSA. The CDR3 loop spans 16 amino acids. With V trimmed by 0 bases and J by 5 bases, 5 bases remained unmatched. CDR3 in amino acids: CASSLALAGVGDTQYF. The CDR3 coding sequence is TGTGCCAGCAGCTTAGCCCTAGCGGGAGTGGGAGATACGCAGTATTTT.

The chain links TRBV18 to TRBJ2-2; D not certain. V dropped 2 bases and J dropped 6 bases, with 7 bases sitting between them. Germline loops: CDR1 KGHSH, CDR2 LQKENI. CDR3 length: 13 residues. The CDR3 DNA is TGTGCCAGCTCACCAGCAGGAGCCGGGGAGCTGTTTTTT. Translation gives CASSPAGAGELFF. Looking up the rest from reference TRBV18 and TRBJ2-2 gives the full variable domain: NAGVMQNPRHLVRRRGQEARLRCSPMKGHSHVYWYRQLPEEGLKFMVYLQKENIIDESGMPKERFSAEFPKEGPSILRIQQVVRGDSAAYFCASSPAGAGELFFGEGSRLTVL.

CDR3 amino acids: CSARMNTEAFF. The CDR3 DNA reads TGCAGTGCTCGCATGAACACTGAAGCTTTCTTT. J is TRBJ1-1 and V is TRBV20-1; D unresolved. Germline V CDR1 and CDR2: DFQATT, SNEGSKA (reference sequence). This CDR3 has 11 amino acids. V gave up 5 bases and J gave up 0 bases, with 4 bases separating them.

V is TRBV19 and J is TRBJ2-7; tentatively, D is TRBD1 (9 bases). The CDR3 runs to 17 residues. In germline, CDR1 is LNHDA, CDR2 SQIVND (reference sequence). The V end lost 6 bases, the J end lost 4 bases, and 25 bases lay between the germline ends. The chain's CDR3 is CASRGQGITSGDYEQYF. The CDR3 DNA reads as TGTGCCAGTAGAGGACAGGGGATAACTAGCGGAGATTACGAGCAGTACTTC.

In its sample, this clone was seen a few times. This chain connects TRBV5-1 to TRBJ2-7; the D is unclear. Germline CDR1 and CDR2: SGHRS and YFSETQ. The CDR3 contains 13 residues. V dropped 0 bases and J dropped 6 bases, with 10 bases sitting between them. The CDR3 nucleotides read TGCGCCAGCAGCTTGGCGATGGGTCCCGAGCAGTACTTC. Protein: CASSLAMGPEQYF.

This clone was detected a few times. This chain connects TRBV7-9 to TRBJ1-4; D call uncertain. The CDR3 is 12 residues long. CDR1 SEHNR and CDR2 FQNEAQ come from the germline V gene (reference sequence). The V end was cut by 3 bases, the J end by 14 bases, with 13 bases between. The chain's CDR3 is CASSFLSLDLFF. CDR3 nucleotides: TGTGCCAGCAGCTTTTTATCACTAGATCTGTTTTTT.

This sequence joins TRBV28 and TRBJ2-4, with D hard to call. V was clipped by 5 bases and J by 2 bases, with 10 bases between them. The CDR3 is made up of 14 amino acids. Germline V gene lookup returns CDR1 MDHEN and CDR2 SYDVKM. The DNA for the CDR3 is TGTGCCAGCAGTCACGACCTGCCCAAAAACATTCAGTACTTC. Its protein product is CASSHDLPKNIQYF. The full variable domain, completed using reference TRBV28 and TRBJ2-4, is DVKVTQSSRYLVKRTGEKVFLECVQDMDHENMFWYRQDPGLGLRLIYFSYDVKMKEKGDIPEGYSVSREKKERFSLILESASTNQTSMYLCASSHDLPKNIQYFGAGTRLSVL.

The V gene is TRBV20-1, the J gene TRBJ1-2; possible D gene TRBD1, 5 bases. The CDR3 length is 10 residues. CDR1 and CDR2 (germline): DFQATT, SNEGSKA (reference sequence). The chain's CDR3 is CRLGGYGYTF. The CDR3 nucleotides read TGCAGACTGGGGGGGTATGGCTACACCTTC.

There are a few counts of this clone. The gene calls are TRBV19 and TRBJ2-7; D is uncertain. The CDR3 is made up of 13 amino acids. Germline V gene data show CDR1 as LNHDA and CDR2 as SQIVND (reference sequence). The V and J ends lost 3 bases and 3 bases respectively, with 9 bases between them. CDR3 coding DNA: TGTGCCAGTAGTATGGGCAACCTCTACGAGCAGTACTTC. As protein: CASSMGNLYEQYF.

As concerns this clone: An end of the junction does not agree with germline; a read error may underlie this. The chain carries TRBV5-1 and TRBJ2-1, with D perhaps assigned TRBD1 or TRBD2 (5 bases each). CDR3 length: 14 amino acids. Germline V gene sequence: CDR1 SGHRS, CDR2 YFSETQ. CDR3 region: CTSSELNRDPEQFF. Here the CDR3 DNA reads TGCACCAGCAGCGAACTGAACCGGGACCCAGAGCAGTTCTTC.

The chain is built from TRBV11-3 and TRBJ2-1; TRBD2 agrees at 8 bases. J was trimmed by 7 bases and V by 5 bases; bases with no gene match: 4. The germline V gene encodes CDR1 SGHNT and CDR2 YENEEA. This CDR3 region has 13 residues. CDR3 sequence (DNA): TGTGCCAGCAGCGGTGGACTAGCAAATGAGCAGTTCTTC. Translating it yields CASSGGLANEQFF.

This clone was detected once. This chain joins TRBV12-5 and TRBJ2-5; TRBD2 agrees at 8 bases. Germline CDR1 LGHNT, CDR2 FRNRAP. The junction had 5 bases not matched to a gene; V was cut back by 4 bases and J by 1 base. The CDR3 is 15 residues long. CDR3 nucleotide sequence: TGTGCTAGTGGTTCGGGACTAGTTGGCCAAGAGACCCAGTACTTC. It translates to CASGSGLVGQETQYF.

CDR3 DNA sequence: TGTGCCAGCTCACCAGGGTGGCTGAACACAGATACGCAGTATTTT. Protein sequence: CASSPGWLNTDTQYF. The V call is TRBV18, the J call TRBJ2-3; unclear D gene. The length of the CDR3 is 15 residues. Germline V lookup: CDR1 KGHSH, CDR2 LQKENI. The germline V and J ends were trimmed by 2 bases and 2 bases, with 11 bases remaining between them. Full variable domain (missing parts from reference TRBV18 and TRBJ2-3): NAGVMQNPRHLVRRRGQEARLRCSPMKGHSHVYWYRQLPEEGLKFMVYLQKENIIDESGMPKERFSAEFPKEGPSILRIQQVVRGDSAAYFCASSPGWLNTDTQYFGPGTRLTVL.

In DNA form, the CDR3 reads TGTGCCAGCAGTTCGGGACAGGGTATCGGACCAACCAACGAGCAGTACTTC. Translating gives CASSSGQGIGPTNEQYF. This sequence joins TRBV27 and TRBJ2-7; the match to TRBD1 covers 9 bases. Germline V gene lookup returns CDR1 MNHEY and CDR2 SMNVEV (reference sequence). Losses at the gene ends were 4 bases for V and 5 bases for J; bases not matched to a gene: 15. The CDR3 extends over 17 amino acids.

V and J are TRBV5-4 and TRBJ2-7; TRBD2 matches 10 bases. This CDR3 is 16 amino acids long. Looked up from germline, CDR1 is SGHNT and CDR2 is YYREEE (reference sequence). J was trimmed by 7 bases and V by 5 bases; bases with no gene match: 15. The CDR3 DNA reads as TGTGCCAGCAGACCCTCCAGCGGGAGGGCCCGGGGTGAGCAGTACTTC. Translating it yields CASRPSSGRARGEQYF.

The gene calls are TRBV2 and TRBJ2-1; D gene unclear. The CDR3 sequence is 11 residues long. Germline CDR1 reads SNHLY; CDR2 reads FYNNEI. V was trimmed by 3 bases and J by 15 bases, leaving 12 bases between them. The CDR3 is CASSDFRPLFF. CDR3 coding DNA: TGTGCCAGCAGTGATTTTCGTCCGCTGTTCTTC.

The rearrangement uses TRBV5-4 and TRBJ2-2; D unclear. The V gene's germline CDR1 is SGHNT and CDR2 YYREEE (reference sequence). The V end lost 0 bases, the J end lost 4 bases, and 4 bases lay between the germline ends. The CDR3 runs to 13 residues. Here the CDR3 reads CASSLDSTGELFF. CDR3 DNA sequence: TGTGCCAGCAGCTTGGACAGCACCGGGGAGCTGTTTTTT.

V is TRBV30 and J is TRBJ1-3; 7 positions agree with TRBD1. This CDR3 has 15 residues. V was clipped by 2 bases and J by 0 bases; unmatched bases: 4. Looked up from germline, CDR1 is GTSNPN and CDR2 is SVGIG (reference sequence). The CDR3 loop is CAWSSGGNSGNTIYF. CDR3 nucleotides: TGTGCCTGGAGTTCAGGGGGGAACTCTGGAAACACCATATATTTT.

The chain is built from TRBV6-5 and TRBJ2-4, with D perhaps TRBD2 (6 bases). This CDR3 has 13 amino acids. Germline lookup yields CDR1 MNHEY and CDR2 SVGAGI. Trimming pared 2 bases from V and 7 bases from J, leaving 9 bases between. The CDR3 loop is CASSYMGGNIQYF. Written as DNA, the CDR3 is TGTGCCAGCAGTTACATGGGGGGTAACATTCAGTACTTC.

This chain connects TRBV5-1 to TRBJ2-7; TRBD1 might be the D (8 bases). V was shortened by 4 bases and J by 2 bases, with 28 bases between the two germline ends. The CDR3 loop spans 19 amino acids. The germline V gene has CDR1 SGHRS and CDR2 YFSETQ. The CDR3 here is CASSVKGQAVAGATYEQYF. The CDR3 coding sequence is TGCGCCAGCAGCGTGAAGGGACAGGCTGTGGCGGGAGCCACCTACGAGCAGTACTTC. Full variable domain (outside the CDR3, taken from reference TRBV5-1 and TRBJ2-7): KAGVTQTPRYLIKTRGQQVTLSCSPISGHRSVSWYQQTPGQGLQFLFEYFSETQRNKGNFPGRFSGRQFSNSRSEMNVSTLELGDSALYLCASSVKGQAVAGATYEQYFGPGTRLTVT.

With regard to this clone: One end of the junction fails to match germline, which may point to a read error. The chain uses TRBV7-7 and TRBJ2-5; possible D gene TRBD2, 5 bases. The CDR3 contains 14 residues. Germline loops: CDR1 SSHAT, CDR2 FNYEAQ (reference sequence). The CDR3 loop is CASSLVATQETQYF. The CDR3 DNA reads TGTGCTAGCAGCTTAGTAGCGACCCAAGAGACCCAGTACTTC.

The rearrangement uses TRBV30 and TRBJ1-1, with D uncertain. Germline CDR1 GTSNPN, CDR2 SVGIG (reference sequence). V lost 1 base to trimming and J lost 3 bases, with 15 bases between them. CDR3 length equals 15 residues. The CDR3 loop is CAWSGRQEVYTEAFF. In DNA, the CDR3 is TGTGCCTGGAGTGGACGGCAAGAGGTCTACACTGAAGCTTTCTTT.

This clone has just a few counts. The gene calls are TRBV2 and TRBJ2-2; perhaps TRBD1 as D (5 bases). The germline V gene encodes CDR1 SNHLY and CDR2 FYNNEI. V was shortened by 6 bases and J by 7 bases, with 12 bases between the two germline ends. This CDR3 region has 13 residues. The CDR3: CASRPTGGGELFF. CDR3 sequence (DNA): TGTGCCAGCAGGCCCACAGGCGGCGGGGAGCTGTTTTTT.

V gene TRBV25-1 combines with J gene TRBJ2-7, with TRBD1 matching 8 bases. Germline V gene lookup returns CDR1 MGHDK and CDR2 SYGVNS. With 3 bases clipped from V and 3 bases from J, the junction kept 4 bases outside the gene matches. CDR3 length: 14 amino acids. CDR3 sequence (DNA): TGTGCCAGCAGTGAGGACAGGGTTCGCTACGAGCAGTACTTC. Residues: CASSEDRVRYEQYF.

V usage is TRBV5-4 and J usage is TRBJ1-5; tentatively, D is TRBD1 (5 bases). The germline CDR1 and CDR2 sequences are SGHNT and YYREEE (reference sequence). Trimming shortened V by 2 bases and J by 9 bases, and 12 bases separated the two germline ends. This CDR3 spans 13 amino acids. CDR3 DNA: TGTGCCAGCAGCTTAGGAGAGGGGACGCCCCAGCATTTT. It translates to CASSLGEGTPQHF.

This clone was counted once. V usage is TRBV6-1 and J usage is TRBJ2-2; D remains ambiguous. Between the trimmed V and J ends, which lost 1 base and 5 bases, there was a span of 8 bases. Germline values: CDR1 MNHNS, CDR2 SASEGT. The CDR3 contains 14 residues. Written as DNA, the CDR3 is TGTGCCAGCAGTGAAGGCCGGCGGACCGGGGAGCTGTTTTTT. Encoded protein: CASSEGRRTGELFF.